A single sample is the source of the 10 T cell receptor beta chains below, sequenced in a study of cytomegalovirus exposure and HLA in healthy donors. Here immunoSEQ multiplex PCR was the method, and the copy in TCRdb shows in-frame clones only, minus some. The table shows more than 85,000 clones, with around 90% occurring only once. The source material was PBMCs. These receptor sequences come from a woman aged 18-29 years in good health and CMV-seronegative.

The CDR3 DNA reads as TGTGCCACCAGCAGGACCCGGACGGGGAATTCACCCCTCCACTTT. Amino acids: CATSRTRTGNSPLHF. The rearrangement uses TRBV15 and TRBJ1-6; D gene ambiguous. Looked up from germline, CDR1 is LNHNV and CDR2 is YYDKDF (reference sequence). The V gene lost 3 bases and the J gene lost 7 bases, with 13 bases spanning the gap. The CDR3 consists of 15 residues. Full variable domain (remainder filled in from reference TRBV15 and TRBJ1-6): DAMVIQNPRYQVTQFGKPVTLSCSQTLNHNVMYWYQQKSSQAPKLLFHYYDKDFNNEADTPDNFQSRRPNTSFCFLDIRSPGLGDTAMYLCATSRTRTGNSPLHFGNGTRLTVT.

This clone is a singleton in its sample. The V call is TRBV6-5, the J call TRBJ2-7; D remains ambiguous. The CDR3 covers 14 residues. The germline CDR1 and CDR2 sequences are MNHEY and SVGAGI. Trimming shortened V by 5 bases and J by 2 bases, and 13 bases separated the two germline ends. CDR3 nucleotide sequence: TGTGCCAGCAGTCGACTCCGCGGCGCCTACGAGCAGTACTTC. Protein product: CASSRLRGAYEQYF.

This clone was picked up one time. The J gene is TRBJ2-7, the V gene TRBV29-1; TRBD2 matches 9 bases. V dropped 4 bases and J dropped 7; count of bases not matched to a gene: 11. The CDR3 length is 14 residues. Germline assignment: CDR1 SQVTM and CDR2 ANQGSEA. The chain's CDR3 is CSVAPLAGSGEQYF. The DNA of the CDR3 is TGCAGCGTTGCGCCCCTAGCGGGATCAGGAGAGCAGTACTTC.

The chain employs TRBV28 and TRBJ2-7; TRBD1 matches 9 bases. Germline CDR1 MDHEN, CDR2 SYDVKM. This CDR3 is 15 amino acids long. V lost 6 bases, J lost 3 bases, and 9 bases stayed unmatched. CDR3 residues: CASRPGQGGIYEQYF. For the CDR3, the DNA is TGTGCCAGCAGACCGGGACAGGGAGGTATCTACGAGCAGTACTTC.

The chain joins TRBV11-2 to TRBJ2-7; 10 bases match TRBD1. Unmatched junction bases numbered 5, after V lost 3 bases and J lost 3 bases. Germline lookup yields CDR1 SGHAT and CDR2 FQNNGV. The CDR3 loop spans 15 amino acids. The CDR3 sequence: CASSFAGTGVYEQYF. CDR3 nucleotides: TGTGCCAGCAGCTTTGCCGGGACAGGGGTCTACGAGCAGTACTTC.

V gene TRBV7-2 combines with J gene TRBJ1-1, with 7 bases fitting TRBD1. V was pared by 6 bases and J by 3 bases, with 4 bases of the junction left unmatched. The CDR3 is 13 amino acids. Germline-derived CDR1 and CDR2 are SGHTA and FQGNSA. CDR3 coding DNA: TGTGCCAGCAGAGACAGGGTGTACACTGAAGCTTTCTTT. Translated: CASRDRVYTEAFF.

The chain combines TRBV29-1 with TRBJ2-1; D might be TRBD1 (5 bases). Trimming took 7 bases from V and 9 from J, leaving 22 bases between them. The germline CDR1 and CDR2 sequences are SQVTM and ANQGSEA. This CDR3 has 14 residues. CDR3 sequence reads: CSAASAVGVLEQFF. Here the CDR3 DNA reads TGCAGCGCCGCGTCGGCGGTAGGGGTTCTTGAGCAGTTCTTC.

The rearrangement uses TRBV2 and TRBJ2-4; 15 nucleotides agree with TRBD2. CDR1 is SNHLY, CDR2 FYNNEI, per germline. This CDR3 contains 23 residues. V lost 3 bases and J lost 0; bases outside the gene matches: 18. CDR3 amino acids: CASSEVGPTLGLAGGIAKNIQYF. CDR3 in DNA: TGTGCCAGCAGTGAGGTGGGACCCACTCTGGGACTAGCGGGAGGAATAGCCAAAAACATTCAGTACTTC. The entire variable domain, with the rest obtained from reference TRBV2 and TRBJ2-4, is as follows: EPEVTQTPSHQVTQMGQEVILRCVPISNHLYFYWYRQILGQKVEFLVSFYNNEISEKSEIFDDQFSVERPDGSNFTLKIRSTKLEDSAMYFCASSEVGPTLGLAGGIAKNIQYFGAGTRLSVL.

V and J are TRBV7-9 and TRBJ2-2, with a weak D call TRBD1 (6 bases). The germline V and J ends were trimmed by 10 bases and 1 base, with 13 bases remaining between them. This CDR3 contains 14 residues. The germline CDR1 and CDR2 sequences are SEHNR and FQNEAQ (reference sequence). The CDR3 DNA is TGTGCCAATGGACAGCCGGGGAACACCGGGGAGCTGTTTTTT. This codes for CANGQPGNTGELFF.

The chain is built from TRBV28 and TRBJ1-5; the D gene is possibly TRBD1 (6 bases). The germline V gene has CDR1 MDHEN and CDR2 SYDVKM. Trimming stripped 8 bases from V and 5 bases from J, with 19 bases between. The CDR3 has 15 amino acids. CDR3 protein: CASLPAAKGDQPQHF. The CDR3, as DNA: TGTGCCAGCCTCCCGGCAGCTAAGGGGGATCAGCCCCAGCATTTT.